This passage covers 17 T cell receptor beta chains from one sample sequenced in a study of shared clonotypes between healthy human individuals (dated by TCRdb to about 2020). For the CD8 naive samples, CD45RO-negative cells were positively selected for CCR7, yielding a CD45RA+CCR7+ population from which TemRA cells were excluded. Library preparation was by the immunoSEQ multiplex PCR assay. The table was pulled from immuneACCESS by TCRdb, which kept in-frame rearrangements only. Such tables lose some clones; where checked, under half of the loss comes from unresolved V genes, and the rest has no known cause. In all, the sample holds about 2,200,000 clones, and around 93% of those were seen once. The ten largest account for over 1.5% of the sample. Sequencing was carried out using naive CD8+ T cells from PBMCs. Sample cell subset or site, as interpreted from the label and publication: CD45RA+CCR7+. Receptor source: a man between 18 and 35 years old in good health. Some clones in this sample may be carry-over from other donors' samples.

The chain uses TRBV28 and TRBJ2-7, with D maybe TRBD2 (6 bases). CDR3 length: 14 amino acids. The V gene lost 5 bases and the J gene lost 6 bases, with 17 bases spanning the gap. Germline CDR1 reads MDHEN; CDR2 reads SYDVKM. CDR3 nucleotide sequence: TGTGCCAGCAGTGCCCCTCGGGAGCGAGCCGAGCAGTACTTC. Amino acids: CASSAPRERAEQYF.

The rearrangement joins TRBV4-3 to TRBJ2-7; unclear D gene. The CDR3 totals 15 residues. CDR1 is LGHNA, CDR2 YSLEER, per germline. V gave up 1 base and J gave up 0 bases, with 10 bases separating them. CDR3 protein: CASSQGLDHSYEQYF. CDR3 DNA sequence: TGCGCCAGCAGCCAAGGTCTAGATCACTCCTACGAGCAGTACTTC.

The J gene is TRBJ2-7, the V gene TRBV6-1; TRBD1 aligns across 9 bases. CDR3 length equals 15 residues. Germline V CDR1 and CDR2: MNHNS, SASEGT. V lost 1 base, J lost 6 bases, and 7 bases stayed unmatched. The chain's CDR3 is CASSEEPDRGFEQYF. CDR3 nucleotide sequence: TGTGCCAGCAGTGAAGAGCCTGACAGGGGGTTCGAGCAGTACTTC.

The chain links TRBV11-2 to TRBJ2-5, with 8 bases fitting TRBD2. The CDR3 length is 16 residues. Germline V gene sequence: CDR1 SGHAT, CDR2 FQNNGV. V shed 1 base and J 5 bases; nucleotides not matched to a gene: 9. DNA for the CDR3: TGTGCCAGCAGCTTAGTAGCGGGACTATTTTCGGAGACCCAGTACTTC. It specifies CASSLVAGLFSETQYF.

The rearrangement uses TRBV27 and TRBJ1-2; D not certain. The V gene's germline CDR1 is MNHEY and CDR2 SMNVEV (reference sequence). Between the trimmed V and J ends, which lost 2 bases and 4 bases, there was a span of 11 bases. The CDR3 sequence is 14 residues long. The CDR3 region is CASSLGSDVYGYTF. The CDR3 DNA reads TGTGCCAGCAGTTTAGGTTCGGATGTCTATGGCTACACCTTC.

The V call is TRBV10-3, the J call TRBJ2-3; possibly TRBD1 for D (6 bases). CDR1 is ENHRY and CDR2 is SYGVKD in the germline V gene. The V end lost 3 bases, the J end lost 5 bases, and 12 bases lay between the germline ends. CDR3 length: 14 residues. The CDR3 coding sequence is TGTGCCATCAGTGATGAGGGACACAGAGATACGCAGTATTTT. Its protein product is CAISDEGHRDTQYF.

A few counts support this clone. The chain couples TRBV7-9 to TRBJ1-1; a possible D gene is TRBD1 (5 bases). Per the germline V gene, CDR1 is SEHNR and CDR2 is FQNEAQ (reference sequence). The length of the CDR3 is 15 residues. The V end lost 5 bases, the J end lost 2 bases, and 15 bases lay between the germline ends. The chain's CDR3 is CASSQPGPINTEAFF. In nucleotides, the CDR3 is TGTGCCAGCAGCCAACCGGGACCTATTAACACTGAAGCTTTCTTT.

This clone turned up a few times. The chain combines TRBV6-4 with TRBJ1-1, with D unclear. V was trimmed by 2 bases and J by 0 bases, leaving 4 bases between them. Looked up from germline, CDR1 is MRHNA and CDR2 is SNTAGT. This CDR3 is 13 amino acids long. CDR3 residues: CASSDEMNTEAFF. In DNA, the CDR3 is TGTGCCAGCAGTGACGAAATGAACACTGAAGCTTTCTTT.

Remarks on this clone: The same CDR3 arises from other DNA sequences in this sample as well. V usage is TRBV27 and J usage is TRBJ2-1; TRBD2 aligns across 12 bases. V dropped 5 bases and J dropped 7; count of bases not matched to a gene: 3. CDR3 length equals 14 residues. CDR1 is MNHEY, CDR2 SMNVEV, per germline (reference sequence). CDR3 region: CASSLAGGGNEQFF. As DNA, the CDR3 is TGTGCCAGCAGTCTAGCGGGAGGGGGGAATGAGCAGTTCTTC.

The CDR3 bases are TGTGCCAGCAGCGGGGAGACCAGACCGAACACTGAAGCTTTCTTT. Translating gives CASSGETRPNTEAFF. The gene calls are TRBV9 and TRBJ1-1; D not certain. The CDR3 runs to 15 residues. Deletions cut 3 bases from V and 1 base from J, with 13 bases between. Germline-derived CDR1 and CDR2 are SGDLS and YYNGEE. The full variable domain, its missing parts supplied by reference TRBV9 and TRBJ1-1, is DSGVTQTPKHLITATGQRVTLRCSPRSGDLSVYWYQQSLDQGLQFLIQYYNGEERAKGNILERFSAQQFPDLHSELNLSSLELGDSALYFCASSGETRPNTEAFFGQGTRLTVV.

This clone was found once. This chain connects TRBV10-3 to TRBJ2-7; D perhaps matches TRBD2 (5 bases). The length of the CDR3 is 16 residues. Trimming took off 2 bases at V and 1 base at J, with 15 bases between the two ends. Germline lookup yields CDR1 ENHRY and CDR2 SYGVKD. In DNA, the CDR3 is TGTGCCATCAGTGAGGAAACTAGTTGGGAATCCTACGAGCAGTACTTC. Protein: CAISEETSWESYEQYF.

V gene TRBV7-2 combines with J gene TRBJ1-2; no reliable D call. The CDR3 consists of 15 residues. CDR1 SGHTA and CDR2 FQGNSA come from the germline V gene. Between the trimmed V and J ends, which lost 4 bases and 2 bases, there was a span of 14 bases. CDR3 sequence: CASSSRSAENYGYTF. CDR3 coding DNA: TGTGCCAGCAGCTCCCGTTCGGCGGAGAACTATGGCTACACCTTC.

This chain links TRBV1 with TRBJ2-3. TRBV1 is a pseudogene locus. This CDR3 has 14 amino acids. The CDR3 loop reads CTSSQGVGPDTQYF. The CDR3 DNA sequence: TGCACCAGCAGCCAAGGAGTGGGTCCAGATACGCAGTATTTT.

V is TRBV13 and J is TRBJ2-1; D call uncertain. Germline loops: CDR1 PRHDT, CDR2 FYEKMQ (reference sequence). This CDR3 comprises 12 residues. Deletions cut 2 bases from V and 7 bases from J, with 6 bases between. The DNA of the CDR3 is TGTGCCAGCAGCTTAAATAGAAATGAGCAGTTCTTC. Protein: CASSLNRNEQFF.

The DNA for the CDR3 is TGTGCCAGCAGTATCAGTAGCGGGACCAGAGAGGAGCAGTACTTC. This translates into CASSISSGTREEQYF. The chain links TRBV27 to TRBJ2-7; 8 nucleotides agree with TRBD2. Germline V gene sequence: CDR1 MNHEY, CDR2 SMNVEV (reference sequence). The CDR3 runs to 15 residues. V trimming: 5 bases; J trimming: 7 bases; junction bases outside the gene matches: 13.

This chain joins TRBV7-6 and TRBJ2-7, with D maybe TRBD1 (5 bases). In germline, CDR1 is SGHVS, CDR2 FNYEAQ. The CDR3 spans 13 residues. Trimming removed 5 bases from V and 2 bases from J, with 10 bases in between. The CDR3 region has the DNA TGTGCCAGCAGCCCTAGGGGTCCCTACGAGCAGTACTTC. Protein product: CASSPRGPYEQYF.

This chain's CDR3 is CASSRDSDTQYF. CDR3 nucleotides: TGCGCCAGCAGCCGGGACTCCGATACGCAGTATTTT. The chain has TRBV10-1 and TRBJ2-3, with TRBD2 as a possible D gene (6 bases). Per the germline V gene, CDR1 is WNHNN and CDR2 is SYGVQD (reference sequence). V lost 6 bases to trimming and J lost 6 bases, with 10 bases between them. This CDR3 region has 12 residues.